This T cell receptor beta chain appears in the sequencing data of a study of shared clonotypes between healthy human individuals. Execution of the assay was at deep level. Only in-frame clones appear in the TCRdb table, and some are missing; sequencing was by immunoSEQ multiplex PCR. The profile shows more than 400,000 clones, 90% to 96% of them singletons. Germline values: CDR1 MDHEN, CDR2 SYDVKM. The CDR3 covers 13 residues. Trimming cost V 6 bases and J 4 bases, with 12 bases left between them. The source material was naive CD4+ T cells sorted from blood. Subset indicated: CD45RA+ positively selected. The sequence was obtained from a woman in her 30s in good health. The rearrangement joins TRBV28 to TRBJ1-2, with a possible D match to TRBD1 (5 bases). The CDR3 loop is CASRATAIYGYTF. CDR3 nucleotide sequence: TGTGCCAGCAGAGCGACAGCTATCTATGGCTACACCTTC.